This T cell receptor (beta chain) was sequenced for a study of cytomegalovirus exposure and HLA in healthy donors. This clone has a count of ten or more. The antigen remains undetermined. This same CDR3 is encoded by further DNA sequences in the sample. TCRdb keeps only in-frame clones here, not all; method: immunoSEQ multiplex PCR. This sample has approximately 270,000 clones, with more than 75% found just once. Notes on the study in general: In vitro assays verified that a few CMV-associated chains recognized CMV antigens specifically. The classifier reportedly diagnosed cytomegalovirus status with high sensitivity and specificity. Among TCR beta chains, those listed as cytomegalovirus-associated numbered around 160. Rare TCR sequences predominated, though certain public TCRs were found in many donors.

The sequence derives from a man younger than 35 in good health and CMV-seropositive. Sequenced sample: PBMCs.

CDR3 in DNA: TGTGCCAGCAGTCCCATAAATTCGGATTCTGGGGCCAACGTCCTGACTTTC. It encodes CASSPINSDSGANVLTF. The chain is built from TRBV27 and TRBJ2-6; no firm D call. Trimming removed 5 bases from V and 1 base from J, with 15 bases in between. The germline V gene has CDR1 MNHEY and CDR2 SMNVEV (reference sequence). The CDR3 covers 17 residues.